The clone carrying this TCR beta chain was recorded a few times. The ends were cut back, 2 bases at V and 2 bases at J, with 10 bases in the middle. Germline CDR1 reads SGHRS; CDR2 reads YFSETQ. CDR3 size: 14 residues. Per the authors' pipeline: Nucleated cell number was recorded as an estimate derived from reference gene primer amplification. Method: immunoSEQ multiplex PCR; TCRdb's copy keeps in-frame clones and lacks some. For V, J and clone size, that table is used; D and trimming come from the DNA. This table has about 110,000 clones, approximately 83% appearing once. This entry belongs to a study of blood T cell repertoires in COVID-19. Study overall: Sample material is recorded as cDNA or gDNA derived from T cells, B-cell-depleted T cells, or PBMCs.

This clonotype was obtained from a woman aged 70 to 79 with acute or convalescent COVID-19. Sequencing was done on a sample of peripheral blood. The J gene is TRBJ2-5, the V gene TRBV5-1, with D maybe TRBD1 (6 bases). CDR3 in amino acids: CASSFGQKQETQYF. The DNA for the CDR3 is TGCGCCAGCAGCTTTGGACAGAAGCAAGAGACCCAGTACTTC.